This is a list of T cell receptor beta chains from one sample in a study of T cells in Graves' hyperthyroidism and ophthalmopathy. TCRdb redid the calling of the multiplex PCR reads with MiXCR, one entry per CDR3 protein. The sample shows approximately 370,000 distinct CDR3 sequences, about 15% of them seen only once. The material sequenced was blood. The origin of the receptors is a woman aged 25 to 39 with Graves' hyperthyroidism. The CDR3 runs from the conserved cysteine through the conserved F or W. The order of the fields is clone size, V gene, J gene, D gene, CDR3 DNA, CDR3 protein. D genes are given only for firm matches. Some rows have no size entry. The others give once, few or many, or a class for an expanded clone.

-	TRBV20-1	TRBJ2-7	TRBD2	TGCAGTCCGGGGGGTGCGTTTCTCGAGCAGTACTTC	CSPGGAFLEQYF
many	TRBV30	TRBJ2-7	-	TGTGCCTGGAAAGCGTCCTCTCCCTACGAGCAGTACTTC	CAWKASSPYEQYF
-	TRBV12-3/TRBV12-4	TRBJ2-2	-	TGTGCCAGCAGTTTAGGGGTTCCGGCTGGCACCGGGGAGCTGTTTTTT	CASSLGVPAGTGELFF
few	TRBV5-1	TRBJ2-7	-	TGCGCCAGCAGCTTGGCCCGGACAGTCTCCTACGAGCAGTACTTC	CASSLARTVSYEQYF
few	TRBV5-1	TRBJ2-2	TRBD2	TGCGCCAGCAGCTCGGGACTAGCGGGAGGGCCTATCGGGGCCACCGGGGAGCTGTTTTTT	CASSSGLAGGPIGATGELFF
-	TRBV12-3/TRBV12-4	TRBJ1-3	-	TGTGCCAGCACCCTAGGGACTCCTGGAAACACCATATATTTT	CASTLGTPGNTIYF
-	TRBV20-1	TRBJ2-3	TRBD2	TGCAGTGCTAGAGATCTGTCTAGCGGCGGAGAAGATACGCAGTATTTT	CSARDLSSGGEDTQYF
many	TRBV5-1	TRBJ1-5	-	TGCGCCAGCAGCTTGGAGACAGATGACAATCAGCCCCAGCATTTT	CASSLETDDNQPQHF
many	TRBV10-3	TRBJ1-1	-	TGTGCCATCAGTGAGAGGGACGCGAACACTGAAGCTTTCTTT	CAISERDANTEAFF
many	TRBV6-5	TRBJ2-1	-	TGTGCCAGCAGTTACGGGCGGGGAACCTACAATGAGCAGTTCTTC	CASSYGRGTYNEQFF
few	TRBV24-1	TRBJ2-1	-	TGTGCCACCAGCCCCGAGGCAAGTGGCAATGAGCAGTTCTTC	CATSPEASGNEQFF
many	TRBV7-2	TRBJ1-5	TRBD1	TGTGCCAGCAGCTTAAACCAGGGGGGTTACAATCAGCCCCAGCATTTT	CASSLNQGGYNQPQHF
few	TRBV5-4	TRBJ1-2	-	TGTGCCAGCAGCGGGGACGGAGCTAACTATGGCTACACCTTC	CASSGDGANYGYTF
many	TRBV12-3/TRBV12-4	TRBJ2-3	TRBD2	TGTGCCAGCAGTTTATCGACTAGCGGGAGTTCAGATACGCAGTATTTT	CASSLSTSGSSDTQYF
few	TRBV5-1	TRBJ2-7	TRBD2	TGCGCCAGCAGCTTCGGGGCCGGGACTAGCGGGAGCGAGCAGTACTTC	CASSFGAGTSGSEQYF
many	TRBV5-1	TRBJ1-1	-	TGCGCCAGCAGCCCTGTGCGAAGAACTGAAGCTTTCTTT	CASSPVRRTEAFF
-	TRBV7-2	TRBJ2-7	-	TGTGCCAGCAGCTTAGTTCGGGGAAAATACGAGCAGTACTTC	CASSLVRGKYEQYF
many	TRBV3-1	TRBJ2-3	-	TGTGCCAGCAGCCCTAGCAGACGCACAGATACGCAGTATTTT	CASSPSRRTDTQYF
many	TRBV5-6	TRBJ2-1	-	TGTGCCAGCAGCTTGGATAGGGAGGAGCAGTTCTTC	CASSLDREEQFF
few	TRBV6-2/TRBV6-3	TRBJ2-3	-	TGTGCCAGCAGGGGTGCGTGGACAGATACGCAGTATTTT	CASRGAWTDTQYF
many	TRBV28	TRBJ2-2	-	TGTGCCAGCAGTTTAGTGTTGCGCAGGGAGCTGTTTTTT	CASSLVLRRELFF
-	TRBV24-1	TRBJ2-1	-	TGTGCCACCAGTGATTGGGGGACCGCAAACAATGAGCAGTTCTTC	CATSDWGTANNEQFF
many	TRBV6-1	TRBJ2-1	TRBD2	TGTGCCAGCACCAGACTAGCGGGAGGGAATGAGCAGTTCTTC	CASTRLAGGNEQFF
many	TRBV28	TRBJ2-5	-	TGTGCCAGCAGTTCAGCGGTTGACCAAGAGACCCAGTACTTC	CASSSAVDQETQYF
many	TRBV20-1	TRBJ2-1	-	TGCAGTGCCCCCCACTCCGACAATGAGCAGTTCTTC	CSAPHSDNEQFF
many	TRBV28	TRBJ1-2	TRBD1	TGTGCCAGCAGTGGACAGGGTCCCTATGGCTACACCTTC	CASSGQGPYGYTF
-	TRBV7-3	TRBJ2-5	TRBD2	TGTGCCAGCAGCTTAACGGGGACTAGCGGGCGTCAAGAGACCCAGTACTTC	CASSLTGTSGRQETQYF
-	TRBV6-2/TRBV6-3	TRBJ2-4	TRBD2	TGTGCCAGCAGGGGGGGGGTGCGGGACATTCAGTACTTC	CASRGGVRDIQYF
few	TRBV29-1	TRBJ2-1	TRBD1	TGCAGCGAACGGGACAGAGACTCCTACAATGAGCAGTTCTTC	CSERDRDSYNEQFF
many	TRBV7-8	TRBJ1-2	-	TGTGCCAGCAGCTCGGACGGAATCTATGGCTACACCTTC	CASSSDGIYGYTF
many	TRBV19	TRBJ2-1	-	TGTGCCAGTAGTCCCTTCACAGTCGGAGGGGAGCAGTTCTTC	CASSPFTVGGEQFF
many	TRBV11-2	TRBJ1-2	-	TGTGCCAGCAGCATGACGGTTTACGGGGGGGATAACTATGGCTACACCTTC	CASSMTVYGGDNYGYTF
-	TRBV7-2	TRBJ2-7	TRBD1	TGTGCCAGCAGCCCAAAGACAGGGCCCTACGAGCAGTACTTC	CASSPKTGPYEQYF
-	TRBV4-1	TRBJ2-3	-	TGCGCCAGCAGCCAAAGACTAACATCGGATACGCAGTATTTT	CASSQRLTSDTQYF
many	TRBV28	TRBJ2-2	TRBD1	TGTGCCAGCAGTCCCCGAGAGACAGGGGCCAACAAGCTGTTTTTT	CASSPRETGANKLFF
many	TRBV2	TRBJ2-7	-	TGTGCCAGCAGCCCCGGACCGGAGCAGTACTTC	CASSPGPEQYF
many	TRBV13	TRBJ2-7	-	TGTGCCAGCAGCTTATTAACGGGAGAGGGGATTATCAACGAGCAGTACTTC	CASSLLTGEGIINEQYF
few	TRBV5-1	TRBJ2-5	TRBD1	TGCGCCAGCAGCGGCGGGACAGGACCCCAAGAGACCCAGTACTTC	CASSGGTGPQETQYF
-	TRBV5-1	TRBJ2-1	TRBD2	TGCGCCAGCAGCCCCACCTTGACTAGCGGGTTGTACAATGAGCAGTTCTTC	CASSPTLTSGLYNEQFF
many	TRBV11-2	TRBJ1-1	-	TGTGCCAGCAGCTTAGTCGGGGGAAAGAACACTGAAGCTTTCTTT	CASSLVGGKNTEAFF
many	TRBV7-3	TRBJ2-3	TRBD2	TGTGCCAGCAGCTTACTAGCGGGAGGCGGAGGGGGCACAGATACGCAGTATTTT	CASSLLAGGGGGTDTQYF
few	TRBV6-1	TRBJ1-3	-	TGTGCCAGCAGAGCGGGATTCTCTGGAAACACCATATATTTT	CASRAGFSGNTIYF
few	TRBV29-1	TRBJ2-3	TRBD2	TGCAGCGTTGAAGCCCTTACTAGCGTAGGCACAGATACGCAGTATTTT	CSVEALTSVGTDTQYF
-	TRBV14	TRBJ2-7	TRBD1	TGTGCCAGCAGCCGGTCCGGGACAGGGGAGTGCGAGCAGTACTTC	CASSRSGTGECEQYF
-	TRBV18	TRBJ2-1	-	TGTGCCAGCTCACCGTTAATAACGGACTACAATGAGCAGTTCTTC	CASSPLITDYNEQFF
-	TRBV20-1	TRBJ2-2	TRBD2	TGCAGTGCTCGTCTAGCGGGAGGACCCCCGAACACCGGGGAGCTGTTTTTT	CSARLAGGPPNTGELFF
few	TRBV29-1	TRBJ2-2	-	TGCAGCGTTGAAGATCAGAGGCACGGGGAGCTGTTTTTT	CSVEDQRHGELFF
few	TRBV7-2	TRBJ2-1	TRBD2	TGTGCCAGCAGCTTAGTCGGCGGGAGTGCGTACAATGAGCAGTTCTTC	CASSLVGGSAYNEQFF
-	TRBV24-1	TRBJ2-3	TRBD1	TGTGCCACCAGTGATTCACGACAGGGCCACGGGGTAGATACGCAGTATTTT	CATSDSRQGHGVDTQYF
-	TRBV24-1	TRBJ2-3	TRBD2	TGTGCCACCAGTGCCGCGGTCGGGGGGAGCACAGATACGCAGTATTTT	CATSAAVGGSTDTQYF
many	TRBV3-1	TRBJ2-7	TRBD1	TGTGCCAGCAGCCAAGCCTACAGGGGATACGAGCAGTACTTC	CASSQAYRGYEQYF
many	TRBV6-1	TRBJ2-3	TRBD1	TGTGCCAGCAGTGAACGGATTGTGGGGACAGGGGGCGGGAATACGCAGTATTTT	CASSERIVGTGGGNTQYF
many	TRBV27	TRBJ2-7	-	TGTGCCAGCACCTCGTATGGCCCGGAGAGTAGCTCCTACGAGCAGTACTTC	CASTSYGPESSSYEQYF
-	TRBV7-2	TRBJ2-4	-	TGTGCCAGTTGCGACAGTACTAAAAACATTCAGTACTTC	CASCDSTKNIQYF
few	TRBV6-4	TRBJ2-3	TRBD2	TGTGCCAGCAGTGGTCGCGGGAGGGCAGGAGATACGCAGTATTTT	CASSGRGRAGDTQYF
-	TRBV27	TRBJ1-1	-	TGTGCCAGCAGCCCCGACACCTACGCTGAAGCTTTCTTT	CASSPDTYAEAFF
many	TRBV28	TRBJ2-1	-	TGTGCCAGCAGTCCTCAGGGAACTCGGGACTACAATGAGCAGTTCTTC	CASSPQGTRDYNEQFF
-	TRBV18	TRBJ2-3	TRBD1	TGTGCCAGCTCACCCGCGGACAGGTATACAGATACGCAGTATTTT	CASSPADRYTDTQYF